The text below deals with one T cell receptor beta chain. The target antigen is unknown. V lost 7 bases and J lost 0, with 10 bases in between. Per germline, CDR1 SNHLY and CDR2 FYNNEI. The CDR3 loop spans 14 amino acids. The sample originates from a study of cytomegalovirus exposure and HLA in healthy donors. Notes on the study in general: Accurate prediction of HLA-A and HLA-B alleles (for most subjects) was reportedly achieved from TCR beta sequences. In an earlier analysis, about 90% or about 30%: the productive usage of most TCR beta V segments.

At sampling all donors were nominally healthy, likely with unrecorded immune exposures. The PCR had 60 Vbeta and 13 Jbeta primers. In the authors' workflow: Approximately 87 million unique TCR beta chains, roughly 11 million shared, were counted in a later analysis. This table comes from immunoSEQ multiplex PCR, and its TCRdb copy is limited to in-frame clones, with some not included. V and J calls plus clone size are reproduced from that table; the DNA served to infer D and trimming. The table records roughly 110,000 clones, about three quarters of them present only once. The chain links TRBV2 to TRBJ2-1, with D hard to call. The sequenced sample was PBMCs. This TCR was sampled from a woman aged 40 to 55 in good health and CMV-seropositive. CDR3: CASKESVSYNEQFF. The CDR3 DNA sequence: TGTGCCAGCAAGGAGAGCGTCTCCTACAATGAGCAGTTCTTC.